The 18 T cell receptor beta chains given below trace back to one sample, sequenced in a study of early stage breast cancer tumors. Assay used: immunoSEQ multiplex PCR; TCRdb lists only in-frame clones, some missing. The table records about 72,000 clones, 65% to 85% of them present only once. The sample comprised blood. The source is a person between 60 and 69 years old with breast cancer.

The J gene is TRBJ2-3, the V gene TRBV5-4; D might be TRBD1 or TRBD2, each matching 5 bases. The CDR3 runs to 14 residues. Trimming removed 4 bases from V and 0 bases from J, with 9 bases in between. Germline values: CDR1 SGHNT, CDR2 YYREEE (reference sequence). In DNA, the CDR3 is TGTGCCAGCAGCGCGAGGGGTAGCACAGATACGCAGTATTTT. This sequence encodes CASSARGSTDTQYF.

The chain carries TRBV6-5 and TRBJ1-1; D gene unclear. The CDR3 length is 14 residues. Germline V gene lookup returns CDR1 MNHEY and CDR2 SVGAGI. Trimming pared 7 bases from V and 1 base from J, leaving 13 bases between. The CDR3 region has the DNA TGTGCCAGCAAGAGGGAGACGTCGAACACTGAAGCTTTCTTT. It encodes CASKRETSNTEAFF.

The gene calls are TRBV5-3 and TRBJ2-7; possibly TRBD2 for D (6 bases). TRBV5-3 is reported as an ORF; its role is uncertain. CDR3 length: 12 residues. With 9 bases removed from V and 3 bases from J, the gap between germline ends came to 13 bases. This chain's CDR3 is CANPSAHYEQYF. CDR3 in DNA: TGTGCCAACCCTAGCGCCCACTACGAGCAGTACTTC.

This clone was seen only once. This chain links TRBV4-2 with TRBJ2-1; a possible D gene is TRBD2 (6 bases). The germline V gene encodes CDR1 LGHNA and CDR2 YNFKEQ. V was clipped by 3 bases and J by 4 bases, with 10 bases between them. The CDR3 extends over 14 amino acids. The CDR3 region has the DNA TGTGCCAGCAGCCAGAGCAGCGGGTACAATGAGCAGTTCTTC. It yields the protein CASSQSSGYNEQFF.

The DNA of the CDR3 is TGTGCCAGCAGCTTGGGGGGCGCGGGTCAGCCCCAGCATTTT. Amino acids: CASSLGGAGQPQHF. V and J are TRBV7-2 and TRBJ1-5, with D tentatively TRBD1 (6 bases). Germline lookup yields CDR1 SGHTA and CDR2 FQGNSA. CDR3 length: 14 residues. Trimming took 3 bases from V and 6 from J, leaving 12 bases between them.

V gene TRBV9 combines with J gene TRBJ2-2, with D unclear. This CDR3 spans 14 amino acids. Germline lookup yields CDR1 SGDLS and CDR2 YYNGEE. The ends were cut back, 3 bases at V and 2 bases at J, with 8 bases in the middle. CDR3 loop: CASSGRVNTGELFF. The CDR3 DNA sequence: TGTGCCAGCAGCGGTCGCGTAAACACCGGGGAGCTGTTTTTT.

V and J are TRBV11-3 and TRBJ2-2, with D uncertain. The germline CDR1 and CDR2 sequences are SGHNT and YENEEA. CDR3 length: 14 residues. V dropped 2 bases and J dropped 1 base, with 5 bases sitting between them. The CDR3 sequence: CASSLTGNTGELFF. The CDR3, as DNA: TGTGCCAGCAGCTTAACGGGGAACACCGGGGAGCTGTTTTTT.

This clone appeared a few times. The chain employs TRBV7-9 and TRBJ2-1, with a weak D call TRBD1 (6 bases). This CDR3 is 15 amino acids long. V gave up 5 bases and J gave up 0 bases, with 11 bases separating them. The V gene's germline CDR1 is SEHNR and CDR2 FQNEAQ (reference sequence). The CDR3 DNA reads TGTGCCAGCAGCCAGGGGTGGAGCTCCTACAATGAGCAGTTCTTC. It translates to CASSQGWSSYNEQFF.

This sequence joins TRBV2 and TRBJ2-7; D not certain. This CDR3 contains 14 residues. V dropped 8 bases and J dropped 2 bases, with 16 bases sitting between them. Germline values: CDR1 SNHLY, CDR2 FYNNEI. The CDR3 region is CASLSGVGTYEQYF. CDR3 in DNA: TGTGCCAGCCTTAGTGGGGTTGGGACCTACGAGCAGTACTTC.

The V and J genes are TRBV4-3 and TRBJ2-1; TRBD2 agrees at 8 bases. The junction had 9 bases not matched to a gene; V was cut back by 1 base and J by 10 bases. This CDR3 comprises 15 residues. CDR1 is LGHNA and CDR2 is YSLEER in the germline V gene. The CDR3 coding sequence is TGCGCCAGCAGCCAAGTTGTAGCGGGACCCCGCGAGCAGTTCTTC. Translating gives CASSQVVAGPREQFF.

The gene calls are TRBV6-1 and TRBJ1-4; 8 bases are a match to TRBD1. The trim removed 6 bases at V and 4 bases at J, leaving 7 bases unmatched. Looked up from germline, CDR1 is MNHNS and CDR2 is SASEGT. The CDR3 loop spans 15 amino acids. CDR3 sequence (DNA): TGTGCCAGCAGGAGACAGGGGCATATTAATGAAAAACTGTTTTTT. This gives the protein CASRRQGHINEKLFF.

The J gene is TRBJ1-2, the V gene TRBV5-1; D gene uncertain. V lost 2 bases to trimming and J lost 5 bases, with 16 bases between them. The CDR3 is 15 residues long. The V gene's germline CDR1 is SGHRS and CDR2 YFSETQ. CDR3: CASSFSGSSLYGYTF. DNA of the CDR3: TGCGCCAGCAGCTTTTCCGGGTCATCGCTTTATGGCTACACCTTC. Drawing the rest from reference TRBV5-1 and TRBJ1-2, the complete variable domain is KAGVTQTPRYLIKTRGQQVTLSCSPISGHRSVSWYQQTPGQGLQFLFEYFSETQRNKGNFPGRFSGRQFSNSRSEMNVSTLELGDSALYLCASSFSGSSLYGYTFGSGTRLTVV.

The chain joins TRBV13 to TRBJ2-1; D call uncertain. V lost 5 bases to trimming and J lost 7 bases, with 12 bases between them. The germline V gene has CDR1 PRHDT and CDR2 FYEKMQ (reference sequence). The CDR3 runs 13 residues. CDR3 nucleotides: TGTGCCAGCAGCCCGATAGTGTCGAATGAGCAGTTCTTC. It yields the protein CASSPIVSNEQFF.

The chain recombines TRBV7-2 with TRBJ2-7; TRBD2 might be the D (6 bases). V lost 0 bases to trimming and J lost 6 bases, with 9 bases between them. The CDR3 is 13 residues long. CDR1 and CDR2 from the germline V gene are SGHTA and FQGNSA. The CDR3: CASSLAAGFEQYF. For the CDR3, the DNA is TGTGCCAGCAGCTTAGCGGCGGGGTTCGAGCAGTACTTC.

This CDR3 is CASSPGRNTGELFF. CDR3 coding DNA: TGTGCCAGCAGTCCCGGGAGAAACACCGGGGAGCTGTTTTTT. The rearrangement uses TRBV6-1 and TRBJ2-2; TRBD2 might be the D (6 bases). V dropped 5 bases and J dropped 2 bases, with 9 bases sitting between them. The CDR3 is 14 amino acids. Germline V CDR1 and CDR2: MNHNS, SASEGT.

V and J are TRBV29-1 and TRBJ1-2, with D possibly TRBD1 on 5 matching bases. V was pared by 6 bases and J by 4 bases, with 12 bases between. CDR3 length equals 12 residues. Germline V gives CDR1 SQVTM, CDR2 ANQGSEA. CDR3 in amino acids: CSVGAGSYGYTF. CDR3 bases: TGCAGCGTAGGGGCGGGGAGCTATGGCTACACCTTC.

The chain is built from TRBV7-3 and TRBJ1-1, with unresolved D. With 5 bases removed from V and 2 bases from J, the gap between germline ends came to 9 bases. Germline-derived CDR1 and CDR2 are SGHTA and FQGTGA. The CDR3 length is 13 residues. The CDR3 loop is CASSLGINTEAFF. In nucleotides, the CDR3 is TGTGCCAGCAGCCTAGGGATAAACACTGAAGCTTTCTTT.

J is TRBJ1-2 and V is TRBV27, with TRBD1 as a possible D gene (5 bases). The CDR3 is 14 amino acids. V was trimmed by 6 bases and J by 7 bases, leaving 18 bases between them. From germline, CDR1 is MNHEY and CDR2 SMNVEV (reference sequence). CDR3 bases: TGTGCCAGCAGAGTGAACGGGGGATGGGGTGGCTACACCTTC. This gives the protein CASRVNGGWGGYTF.